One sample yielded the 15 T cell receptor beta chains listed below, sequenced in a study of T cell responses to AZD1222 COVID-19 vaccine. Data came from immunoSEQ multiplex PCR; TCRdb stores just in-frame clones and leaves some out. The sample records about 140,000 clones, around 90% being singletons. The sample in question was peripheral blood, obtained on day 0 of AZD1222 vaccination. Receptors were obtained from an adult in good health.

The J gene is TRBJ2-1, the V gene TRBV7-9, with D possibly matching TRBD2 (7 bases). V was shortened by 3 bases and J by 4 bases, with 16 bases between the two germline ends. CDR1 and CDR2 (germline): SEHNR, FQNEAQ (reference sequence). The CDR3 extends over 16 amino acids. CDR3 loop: CASSFLAGALYNEQFF. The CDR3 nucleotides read TGTGCCAGCAGCTTCCTGGCGGGGGCACTTTACAATGAGCAGTTCTTC.

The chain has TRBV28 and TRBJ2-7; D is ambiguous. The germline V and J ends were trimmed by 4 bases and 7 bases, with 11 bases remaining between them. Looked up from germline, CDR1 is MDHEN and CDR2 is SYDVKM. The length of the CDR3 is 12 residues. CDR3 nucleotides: TGTGCCAGCAGTTCCCTTTATCTAGAGCAGTACTTC. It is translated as CASSSLYLEQYF.

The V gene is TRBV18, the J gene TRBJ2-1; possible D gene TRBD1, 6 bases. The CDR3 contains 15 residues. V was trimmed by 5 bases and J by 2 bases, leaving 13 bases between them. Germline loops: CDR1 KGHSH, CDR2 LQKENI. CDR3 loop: CASSSTRQAYNEQFF. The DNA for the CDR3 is TGTGCCAGCTCATCAACGCGACAGGCCTACAATGAGCAGTTCTTC.

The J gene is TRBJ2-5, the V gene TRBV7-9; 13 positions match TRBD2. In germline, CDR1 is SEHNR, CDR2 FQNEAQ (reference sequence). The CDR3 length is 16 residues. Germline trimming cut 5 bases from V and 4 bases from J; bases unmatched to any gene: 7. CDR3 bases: TGTGCCAGCAGCGTGCGACTAGCGGGAGGCATAGAGACCCAGTACTTC. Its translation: CASSVRLAGGIETQYF.

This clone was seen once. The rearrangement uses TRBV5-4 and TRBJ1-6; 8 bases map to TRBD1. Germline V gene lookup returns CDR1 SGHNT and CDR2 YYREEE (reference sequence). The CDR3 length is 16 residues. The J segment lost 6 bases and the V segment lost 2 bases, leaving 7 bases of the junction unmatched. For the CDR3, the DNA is TGTGCCAGCAGCTTAACCACGGACAGGGCTAATTCACCCCTCCACTTT. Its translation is CASSLTTDRANSPLHF.

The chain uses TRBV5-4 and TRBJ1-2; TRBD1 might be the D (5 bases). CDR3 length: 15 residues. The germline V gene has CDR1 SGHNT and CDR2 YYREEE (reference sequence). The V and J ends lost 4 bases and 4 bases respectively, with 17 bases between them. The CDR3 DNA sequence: TGTGCCAGCAGCCCACGGGACGGTCAATCCTATGGCTACACCTTC. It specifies CASSPRDGQSYGYTF.

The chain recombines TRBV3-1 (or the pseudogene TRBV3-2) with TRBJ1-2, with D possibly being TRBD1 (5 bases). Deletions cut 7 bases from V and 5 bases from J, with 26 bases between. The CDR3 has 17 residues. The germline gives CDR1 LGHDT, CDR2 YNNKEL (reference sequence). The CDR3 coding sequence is TGTGCCAGCAACCACCTAGGGGCGCGGGGTATAGGGTATGGCTACACCTTC. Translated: CASNHLGARGIGYGYTF.

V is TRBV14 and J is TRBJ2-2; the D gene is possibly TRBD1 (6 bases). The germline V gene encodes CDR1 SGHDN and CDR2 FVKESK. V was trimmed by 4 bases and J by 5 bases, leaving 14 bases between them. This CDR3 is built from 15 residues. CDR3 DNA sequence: TGTGCCAGCAGCCTACAGGGTGGATTTACCGGGGAGCTGTTTTTT. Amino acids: CASSLQGGFTGELFF.

The CDR3 DNA is TGTGCCAGTAGTCCCGAGGGGACAGTGGGCACTGAAGCTTTCTTT. Amino acids: CASSPEGTVGTEAFF. The chain employs TRBV19 and TRBJ1-1, with 7 bases aligning to TRBD1. The CDR3 covers 15 residues. V shed 5 bases, J shed 4 bases, and the junction held 10 bases outside the gene matches. Looked up from germline, CDR1 is LNHDA and CDR2 is SQIVND (reference sequence).

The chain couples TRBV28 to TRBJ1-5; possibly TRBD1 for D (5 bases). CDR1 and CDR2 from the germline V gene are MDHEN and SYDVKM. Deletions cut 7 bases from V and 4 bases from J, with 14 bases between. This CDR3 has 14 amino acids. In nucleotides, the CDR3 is TGTGCCAGCATCTATGGGGGGTCTAATCAGCCCCAGCATTTT. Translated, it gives CASIYGGSNQPQHF.

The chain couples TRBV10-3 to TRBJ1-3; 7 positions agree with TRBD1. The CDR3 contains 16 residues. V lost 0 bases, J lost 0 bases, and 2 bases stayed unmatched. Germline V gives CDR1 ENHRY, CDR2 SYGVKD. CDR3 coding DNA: TGTGCCATCAGTGAGTCGCCAGGGGGCTCTGGAAACACCATATATTTT. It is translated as CAISESPGGSGNTIYF.

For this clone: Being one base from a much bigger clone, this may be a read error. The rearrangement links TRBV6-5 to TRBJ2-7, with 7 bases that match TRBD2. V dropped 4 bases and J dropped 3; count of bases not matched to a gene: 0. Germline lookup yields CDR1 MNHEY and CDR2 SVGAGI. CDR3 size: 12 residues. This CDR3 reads CASSSGGYEQYF. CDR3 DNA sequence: TGTGCCAGCAGTTCGGGGGGCTACGAGCAGTACTTC.

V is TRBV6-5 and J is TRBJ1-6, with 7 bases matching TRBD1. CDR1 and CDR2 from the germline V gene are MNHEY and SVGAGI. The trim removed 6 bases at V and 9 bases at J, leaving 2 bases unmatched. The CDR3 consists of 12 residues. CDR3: CASRGDSSPLHF. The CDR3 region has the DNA TGTGCCAGCAGAGGGGACAGTTCACCCCTCCACTTT.

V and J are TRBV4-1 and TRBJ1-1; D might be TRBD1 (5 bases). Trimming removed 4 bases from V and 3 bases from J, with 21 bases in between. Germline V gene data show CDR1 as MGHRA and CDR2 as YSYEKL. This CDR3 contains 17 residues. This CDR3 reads CASSRVARELGDTEAFF. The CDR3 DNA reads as TGCGCCAGCAGCCGGGTGGCCAGGGAACTAGGGGACACTGAAGCTTTCTTT.

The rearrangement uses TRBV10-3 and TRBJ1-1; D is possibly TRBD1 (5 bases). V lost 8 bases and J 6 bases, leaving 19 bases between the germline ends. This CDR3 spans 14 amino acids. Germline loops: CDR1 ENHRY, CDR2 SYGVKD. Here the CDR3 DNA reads TGTGCCATCGCGGTTGGCAGGGATCATCCTGAAGCTTTCTTT. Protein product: CAIAVGRDHPEAFF.